A selection of T cell receptor beta chains follows, all from one sample in a study of blood T cell repertoires in COVID-19. Method: immunoSEQ multiplex PCR; TCRdb's copy keeps in-frame clones and lacks some. Of a few hundred thousand clones listed, more than 80% are singletons. Sequenced input: peripheral blood. Every receptor here comes from a woman aged 25 to 39 with active or convalescent COVID-19. The CDR3 runs from the conserved cysteine through the conserved F or W. A D gene is named only where the DNA matches it firmly. Only part of the rows carry a size: once, few, many, or a class if the clone is expanded.

cdr3_nt,cdr3_aa,d_call,v_call,clone_size,j_call
TGTGCCATTGGAGGAGAGGGAAACACCATATATTTT,CAIGGEGNTIYF,NA,TRBV10-3,NA,TRBJ1-3
TGTGCCAGCAGCCTTAGTCCTAATTACAATGAGCAGTTCTTC,CASSLSPNYNEQFF,NA,TRBV3-1/TRBV3-2,NA,TRBJ2-1
TGTGCCAGCAGCTCAGGACTAGCGGGGAACCCAGATACGCAGTATTTT,CASSSGLAGNPDTQYF,TRBD2,TRBV5-8,once,TRBJ2-3
TGTGCCAGCTCACTGGGGACAGGGACGGCCGGGGAGCTGTTTTTT,CASSLGTGTAGELFF,TRBD1,TRBV18,NA,TRBJ2-2
TGTGCCAGCAGGACCGGGGGTTTGGGAAACACCATATATTTT,CASRTGGLGNTIYF,NA,TRBV6-5,NA,TRBJ1-3
TGCGCCAGCAGTGCCCGAAGAGATCAGCCCCAGCATTTT,CASSARRDQPQHF,NA,TRBV10-1,NA,TRBJ1-5
TGTGCCATCAGTGAGACAGGGCGGGAGACCCAGTACTTC,CAISETGRETQYF,NA,TRBV10-3,NA,TRBJ2-5
TGTGCCTGGAACACAGGGGTCACCGGGGAGCTGTTTTTT,CAWNTGVTGELFF,TRBD1,TRBV30,NA,TRBJ2-2
TGTGCCAGCAGCGCGCCCCAACTGGTGGGTTCCGCCGGGACCGGGGAGCTGTTTTTT,CASSAPQLVGSAGTGELFF,NA,TRBV9,NA,TRBJ2-2
TGTGCCATCAGTGACAGGGGGTACTCTGGAAACACCATATATTTT,CAISDRGYSGNTIYF,TRBD1,TRBV10-3,NA,TRBJ1-3
TGCGCCAGCGGAGCGGGGGGCGAAAGACAGTACTTC,CASGAGGERQYF,TRBD2,TRBV10-1,NA,TRBJ2-7
TGCGCCAGCAGCGTCAGACAGGGGATCACAGATACGCAGTATTTT,CASSVRQGITDTQYF,TRBD1,TRBV5-1,NA,TRBJ2-3
TGTGCCACCAGCAGAGACCACTTAGGCTACACCTTC,CATSRDHLGYTF,NA,TRBV15,NA,TRBJ1-2
TGTGCCAGCGGGACAGGGTGGGGAAATCAGCCCCAGCATTTT,CASGTGWGNQPQHF,TRBD1,TRBV2,NA,TRBJ1-5
TGTGCCTGGGCGATGAGCTCCTACAATGAGCAGTTCTTC,CAWAMSSYNEQFF,NA,TRBV30,NA,TRBJ2-1
TGTGCCTGGGGACTAGCGGGGGCGCCGGGTACAGATACGCAGTATTTT,CAWGLAGAPGTDTQYF,TRBD2,TRBV30,NA,TRBJ2-3
TGTGCCAGCAGTTACTCGCCGGTCCCATACGAGCAGTACTTC,CASSYSPVPYEQYF,NA,TRBV6-5,NA,TRBJ2-7
TGTGCCAGCAGCTTGGGACGGGGGGGCGTTCAAGAGACCCAGTACTTC,CASSLGRGGVQETQYF,TRBD2,TRBV5-6,NA,TRBJ2-5
TGTGCCAGTAAACAGGGGTTCGGCTACAATGAGCAGTTCTTC,CASKQGFGYNEQFF,TRBD1,TRBV19,NA,TRBJ2-1
TGTGCCAGCAGTTTATCGGCGACAGGTCGAAGAATTGGCTACACCTTC,CASSLSATGRRIGYTF,NA,TRBV27,NA,TRBJ1-2
TGTGCCAGCAGCTTATATCGGGAGAACAATCAGCCCCAGCATTTT,CASSLYRENNQPQHF,NA,TRBV7-2,NA,TRBJ1-5
TGTGCCAGCTCACCTACAGATAATAATTCACCCCTCCACTTT,CASSPTDNNSPLHF,NA,TRBV18,NA,TRBJ1-6
TGTGCCAGCAGGGGAAGCGGATACAATGAGCAGTTCTTC,CASRGSGYNEQFF,NA,TRBV5-4,NA,TRBJ2-1
TGTGCCAGCAGTTTGTTTTCTAGCGGGGTCGGGGAGCTGTTTTTT,CASSLFSSGVGELFF,TRBD2,TRBV6-2/TRBV6-3,NA,TRBJ2-2
TGTGCCAGCAGCCAAGGGACAGGGGTAACTGAAGCTTTCTTT,CASSQGTGVTEAFF,TRBD1,TRBV3-1/TRBV3-2,NA,TRBJ1-1
TGTGCCAGTAAAGTGACAGACAAAGTAAGCTCCTATAATTCACCCCTCCACTTT,CASKVTDKVSSYNSPLHF,NA,TRBV19,NA,TRBJ1-6
TGTGCCAGCAGTGCCCGGGACAGGGTTTCCTACGAGCAGTACTTC,CASSARDRVSYEQYF,TRBD1,TRBV2,NA,TRBJ2-7
TGTGCCAGCAGCTTAGCGGCCAGGGGCACAGATACGCAGTATTTT,CASSLAARGTDTQYF,NA,TRBV7-9,NA,TRBJ2-3
TGTGCCAGTAGTCCCGGTCCGGGTGTTGGTAATGGCTACACCTTC,CASSPGPGVGNGYTF,NA,TRBV19,NA,TRBJ1-2
TGTGCCAGCTCACCACGGGTGGCTAGCGGGGGGTCATACAATGAGCAGTTCTTC,CASSPRVASGGSYNEQFF,TRBD2,TRBV18,NA,TRBJ2-1
TGTGCCACACGGGACAGGGGGACCTACGAGCAGTACTTC,CATRDRGTYEQYF,TRBD1,TRBV15,NA,TRBJ2-7
TGTGCCAGCAGCTCACCGGGACTAGCTCCCTCCGAGCAGTACTTC,CASSSPGLAPSEQYF,TRBD2,TRBV5-4,few,TRBJ2-7
TGCGCCAGCAGCTTGGGCAGAGGGGAGACCCAGTACTTC,CASSLGRGETQYF,NA,TRBV5-1,NA,TRBJ2-5
TGTGCCAGCAGCTTAGATCGGGACGAGCAGTACTTC,CASSLDRDEQYF,NA,TRBV11-2,NA,TRBJ2-7
TGTGCCAGCGCGCGGGGGGGCACAGATACGCAGTATTTT,CASARGGTDTQYF,TRBD2,TRBV9,once,TRBJ2-3
TGTGCCAGCAGCCTGGAGCGCGGGGCCATCTCTGGAAACACCATATATTTT,CASSLERGAISGNTIYF,NA,TRBV5-8,NA,TRBJ1-3
TGTGCCACCAGTCCCGGGGAGGGTGGTGGCTACACCTTC,CATSPGEGGGYTF,NA,TRBV15,NA,TRBJ1-2
TGTGCCAGCAGGCAGGGTGACTATGGCTACACCTTC,CASRQGDYGYTF,NA,TRBV6-6,NA,TRBJ1-2
TGTGCCAGCAGCTCGCTCAGGGTCCAATCCAATGAGCAGTTCTTC,CASSSLRVQSNEQFF,NA,TRBV7-6,few,TRBJ2-1
TGCGCCAGCAGCTCCCGACAGGGGGCGATGAACACTGAAGCTTTCTTT,CASSSRQGAMNTEAFF,TRBD1,TRBV5-1,NA,TRBJ1-1
TGTGCCAGCAGTCCTTCGAGGGAATTCCGAGAGACCCAGTACTTC,CASSPSREFRETQYF,NA,TRBV28,NA,TRBJ2-5
TGTGCCATCAGAACCACAGGGGGCTTCACCGGGGAGCTGTTTTTT,CAIRTTGGFTGELFF,TRBD1,TRBV10-3,NA,TRBJ2-2
TGTGCTAGTGGTTTAGGGAGGGGAGATACGCAGTATTTT,CASGLGRGDTQYF,TRBD2,TRBV12-5,NA,TRBJ2-3
TGTGCCAGCAGCCGTGGACAGGGTTTCGAGACCCAGTACTTC,CASSRGQGFETQYF,TRBD1,TRBV7-9,once,TRBJ2-5
TGTGCCACCCGGACAGGTGGGGTCTCTGGGGCCAACGTCCTGACTTTC,CATRTGGVSGANVLTF,TRBD1,TRBV15,once,TRBJ2-6
TGTGCCAGCAGCGTAGGAGAATTTCTGCAAGAGACCCAGTACTTC,CASSVGEFLQETQYF,NA,TRBV9,NA,TRBJ2-5
TGTGCCAGCAGCACCGGGACAGGGGGCTACAATGAGCAGTTCTTC,CASSTGTGGYNEQFF,TRBD1,TRBV5-4,NA,TRBJ2-1
TGTGCCAGCTCAGAGAAAGGAGCCTTTGAGCAGTACTTC,CASSEKGAFEQYF,NA,TRBV18,NA,TRBJ2-7
TGTGCCTGGAGTCGGGGGGAATCAGACACCGGGGAGCTGTTTTTT,CAWSRGESDTGELFF,TRBD2,TRBV30,NA,TRBJ2-2
TGTGCCAGCAGCAACCGGGCGGGAAAGGGAAACACCATATATTTT,CASSNRAGKGNTIYF,NA,TRBV7-3,NA,TRBJ1-3
TGTGCCAGCAGCGCAGGAAGTATTACAGGGAGCTATGGCTACACCTTC,CASSAGSITGSYGYTF,NA,TRBV5-4,NA,TRBJ1-2
TGTGCCAGCCTTGGGGGGGGGCCCGGTACGCAGTATTTT,CASLGGGPGTQYF,NA,TRBV6-4,NA,TRBJ2-3
TGTGCCAGTAGTGCTACAGGGGGGGCCTACAATGAGCAGTTCTTC,CASSATGGAYNEQFF,NA,TRBV19,NA,TRBJ2-1
TGTGCCAGCAGTTTTTTCGGGGTTGGAGACACTGAAGCTTTCTTT,CASSFFGVGDTEAFF,NA,TRBV28,NA,TRBJ1-1
TGCGCCAGCAGCCAAGATCGAGCCGGGGAGCTGTTTTTT,CASSQDRAGELFF,NA,TRBV4-3,NA,TRBJ2-2
TGCGCCAGCAGCCTTAAGGGGGTCTCCTCGGGGGGAGATACGCAGTATTTT,CASSLKGVSSGGDTQYF,NA,TRBV4-1,NA,TRBJ2-3
TGTGCCAGCAGCTTGGGCGGTCCCGATAATGAAAAACTGTTTTTT,CASSLGGPDNEKLFF,NA,TRBV5-4,NA,TRBJ1-4
TGTGCCAGCAGTTGGGACAGTAGCTCCTACAATGAGCAGTTCTTC,CASSWDSSSYNEQFF,TRBD1,TRBV27,NA,TRBJ2-1
TGTGCCAGCAGTTACAGGGGCCCAAATGAAAAACTGTTTTTT,CASSYRGPNEKLFF,TRBD1,TRBV7-2,few,TRBJ1-4
TGTGCCAGCAGCTTAGACAGGGAAGATACGCAGTATTTT,CASSLDREDTQYF,NA,TRBV7-8,NA,TRBJ2-3